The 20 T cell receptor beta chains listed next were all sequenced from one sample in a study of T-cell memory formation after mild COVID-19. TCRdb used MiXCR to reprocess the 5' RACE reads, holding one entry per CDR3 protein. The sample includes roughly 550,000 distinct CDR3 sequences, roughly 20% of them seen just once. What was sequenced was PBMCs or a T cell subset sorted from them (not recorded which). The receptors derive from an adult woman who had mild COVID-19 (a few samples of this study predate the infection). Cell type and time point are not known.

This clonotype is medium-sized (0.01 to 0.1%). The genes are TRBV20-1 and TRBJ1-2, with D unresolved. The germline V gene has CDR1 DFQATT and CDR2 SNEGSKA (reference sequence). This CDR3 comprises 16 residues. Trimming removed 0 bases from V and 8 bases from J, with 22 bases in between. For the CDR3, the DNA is TGCAGTGCTAGAGATCTCGGGGAAGAAGTCGTGAAGGGCTACACCTTC. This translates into CSARDLGEEVVKGYTF.

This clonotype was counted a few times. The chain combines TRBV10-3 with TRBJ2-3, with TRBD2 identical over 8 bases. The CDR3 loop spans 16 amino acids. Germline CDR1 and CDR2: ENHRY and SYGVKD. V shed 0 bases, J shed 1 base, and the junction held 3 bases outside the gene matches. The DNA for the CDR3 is TGTGCCATCAGTGAGTCTAGCGGGGCGGGCACAGATACGCAGTATTTT. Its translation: CAISESSGAGTDTQYF.

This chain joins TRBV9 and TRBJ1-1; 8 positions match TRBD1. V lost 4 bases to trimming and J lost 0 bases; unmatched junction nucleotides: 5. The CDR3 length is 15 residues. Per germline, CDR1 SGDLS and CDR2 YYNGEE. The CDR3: CASSPAGGVNTEAFF. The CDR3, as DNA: TGTGCCAGCAGCCCGGCAGGGGGCGTGAACACTGAAGCTTTCTTT.

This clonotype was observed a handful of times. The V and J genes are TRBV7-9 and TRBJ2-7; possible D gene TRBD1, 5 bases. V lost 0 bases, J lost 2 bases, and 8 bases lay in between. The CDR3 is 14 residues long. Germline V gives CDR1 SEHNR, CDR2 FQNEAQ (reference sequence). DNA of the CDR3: TGTGCCAGCAGCTTAGCGTTGACAGCCTACGAGCAGTACTTC. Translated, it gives CASSLALTAYEQYF.

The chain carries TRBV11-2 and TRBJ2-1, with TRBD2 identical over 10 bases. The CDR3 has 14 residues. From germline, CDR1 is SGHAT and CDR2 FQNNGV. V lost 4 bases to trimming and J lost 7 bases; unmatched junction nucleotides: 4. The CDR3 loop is CASSSAGGPNEQFF. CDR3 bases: TGTGCCAGCAGCTCAGCGGGAGGGCCGAATGAGCAGTTCTTC.

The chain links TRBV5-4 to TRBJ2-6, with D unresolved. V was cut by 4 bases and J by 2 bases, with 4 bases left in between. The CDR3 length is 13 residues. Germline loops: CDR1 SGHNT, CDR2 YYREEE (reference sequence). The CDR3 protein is CASSPAGANVLTF. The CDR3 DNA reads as TGTGCCAGCAGCCCCGCTGGGGCCAACGTCCTGACTTTC. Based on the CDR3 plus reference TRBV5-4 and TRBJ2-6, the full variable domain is ETGVTQSPTHLIKTRGQQVTLRCSSQSGHNTVSWYQQALGQGPQFIFQYYREEENGRGNFPPRFSGLQFPNYSSELNVNALELDDSALYLCASSPAGANVLTFGAGSRLTVL.

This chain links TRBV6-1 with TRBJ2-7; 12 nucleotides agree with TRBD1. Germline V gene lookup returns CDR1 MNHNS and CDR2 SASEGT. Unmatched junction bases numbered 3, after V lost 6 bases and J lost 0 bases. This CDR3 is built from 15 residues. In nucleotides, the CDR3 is TGTGCCAGCAGGCCGGGACAGGGGGCCTCCTACGAGCAGTACTTC. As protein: CASRPGQGASYEQYF.

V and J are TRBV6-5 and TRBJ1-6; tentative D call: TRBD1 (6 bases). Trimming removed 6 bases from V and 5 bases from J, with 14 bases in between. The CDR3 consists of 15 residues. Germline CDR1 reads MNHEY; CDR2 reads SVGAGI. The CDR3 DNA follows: TGTGCCAGCAGCTACCAGGACAGAAATAATTCACCCCTCCACTTT. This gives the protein CASSYQDRNNSPLHF.

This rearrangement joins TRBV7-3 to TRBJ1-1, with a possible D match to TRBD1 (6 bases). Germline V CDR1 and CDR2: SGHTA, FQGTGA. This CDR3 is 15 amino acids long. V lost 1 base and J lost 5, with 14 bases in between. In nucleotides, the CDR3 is TGTGCCAGCAGCTTAAATCCCGGGACAATGACTGAAGCTTTCTTT. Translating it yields CASSLNPGTMTEAFF.

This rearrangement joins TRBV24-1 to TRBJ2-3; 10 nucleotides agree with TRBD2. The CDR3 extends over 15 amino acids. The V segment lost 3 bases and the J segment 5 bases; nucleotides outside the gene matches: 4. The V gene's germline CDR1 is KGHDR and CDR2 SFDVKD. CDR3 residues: CATSDRASGRDTQYF. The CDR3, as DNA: TGTGCCACCAGTGATCGGGCTAGCGGGAGAGATACGCAGTATTTT.

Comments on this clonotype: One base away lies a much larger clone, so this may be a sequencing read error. CDR3 in amino acids: CDSRPAGGNEQFF. The CDR3 DNA is TGTGACAGCAGGCCCGCAGGGGGCAATGAGCAGTTCTTC. V is TRBV5-5 and J is TRBJ2-1, with TRBD1 identical over 7 bases. The CDR3 covers 13 residues. Germline V gene lookup returns CDR1 SGHKS and CDR2 YYEKEE (reference sequence).

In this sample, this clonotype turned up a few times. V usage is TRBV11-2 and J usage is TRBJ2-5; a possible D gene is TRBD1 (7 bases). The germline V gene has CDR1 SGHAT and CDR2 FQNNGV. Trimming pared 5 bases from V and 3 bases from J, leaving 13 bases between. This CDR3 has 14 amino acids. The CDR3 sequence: CASSRGTVKETQYF. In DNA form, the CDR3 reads TGTGCCAGCAGCCGCGGGACAGTTAAAGAGACCCAGTACTTC.

CDR3 loop: CASSPAGRSLETQYF. In nucleotides, the CDR3 is TGTGCCAGCAGCCCAGCGGGACGGTCCTTAGAGACCCAGTACTTC. This chain connects TRBV7-2 to TRBJ2-5, with 7 bases lining up with TRBD2. The germline CDR1 and CDR2 sequences are SGHTA and FQGNSA. J lost 4 bases, V lost 5 bases, and 10 bases had no gene match. The CDR3 spans 15 residues.

The DNA for the CDR3 is TGTGCCAGTCCTTTGTGGGCGAACACCGGGGAGCTGTTTTTT. As protein: CASPLWANTGELFF. This rearrangement joins TRBV7-2 to TRBJ2-2; D remains ambiguous. This CDR3 comprises 14 residues. Germline CDR1 and CDR2: SGHTA and FQGNSA. The V end lost 9 bases, the J end lost 0 bases, and 11 bases lay between the germline ends. The complete variable domain, with remaining parts taken from reference TRBV7-2 and TRBJ2-2, reads GAGVSQSPSNKVTEKGKDVELRCDPISGHTALYWYRQSLGQGLEFLIYFQGNSAPDKSGLPSDRFSAERTGGSVSTLTIQRTQQEDSAVYLCASPLWANTGELFFGEGSRLTVL.

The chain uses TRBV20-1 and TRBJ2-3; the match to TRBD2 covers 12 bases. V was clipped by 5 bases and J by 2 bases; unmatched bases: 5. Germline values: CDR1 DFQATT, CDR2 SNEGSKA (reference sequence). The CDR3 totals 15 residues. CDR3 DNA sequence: TGCAGTGCTGGAGGACTAGCGGGGCCCACAGATACGCAGTATTTT. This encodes CSAGGLAGPTDTQYF.

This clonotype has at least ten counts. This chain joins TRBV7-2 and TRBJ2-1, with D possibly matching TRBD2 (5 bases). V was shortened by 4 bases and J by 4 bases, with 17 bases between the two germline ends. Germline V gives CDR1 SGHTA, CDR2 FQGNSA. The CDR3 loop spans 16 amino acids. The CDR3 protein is CASSSTPGFKYNEQFF. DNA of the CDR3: TGTGCCAGCAGCTCCACTCCGGGATTTAAATACAATGAGCAGTTCTTC.

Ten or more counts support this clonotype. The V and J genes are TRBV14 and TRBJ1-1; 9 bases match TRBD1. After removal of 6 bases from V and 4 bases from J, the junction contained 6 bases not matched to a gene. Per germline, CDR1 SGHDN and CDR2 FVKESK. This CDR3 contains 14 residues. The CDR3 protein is CASRPGTGSTEAFF. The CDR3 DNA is TGTGCCAGCAGGCCCGGGACAGGGAGCACTGAAGCTTTCTTT. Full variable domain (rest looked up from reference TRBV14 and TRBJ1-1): EAGVTQFPSHSVIEKGQTVTLRCDPISGHDNLYWYRRVMGKEIKFLLHFVKESKQDESGMPNNRFLAERTGGTYSTLKVQPAELEDSGVYFCASRPGTGSTEAFFGQGTRLTVV.

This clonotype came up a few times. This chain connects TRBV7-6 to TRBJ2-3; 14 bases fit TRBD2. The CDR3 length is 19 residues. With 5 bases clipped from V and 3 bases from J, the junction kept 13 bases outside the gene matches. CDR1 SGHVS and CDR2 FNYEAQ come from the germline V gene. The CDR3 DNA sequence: TGTGCCAGCAGCCCATTCCCGGGACTAGCGGGAGTATCAACAGATACGCAGTATTTT. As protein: CASSPFPGLAGVSTDTQYF.

The CDR3 region is CAISEMGYEQYF. CDR3 coding DNA: TGTGCCATCAGTGAGATGGGTTACGAGCAGTACTTC. The gene calls are TRBV10-3 and TRBJ2-7; D gene uncertain. V was pared by 2 bases and J by 4 bases, with 6 bases between. The CDR3 has 12 amino acids. Germline loops: CDR1 ENHRY, CDR2 SYGVKD.

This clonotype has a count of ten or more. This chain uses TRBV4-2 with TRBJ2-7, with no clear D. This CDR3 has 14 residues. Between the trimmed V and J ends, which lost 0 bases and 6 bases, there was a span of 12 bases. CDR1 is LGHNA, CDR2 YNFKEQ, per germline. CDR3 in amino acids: CASSQDGSYSEQYF. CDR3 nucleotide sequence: TGTGCCAGCAGCCAAGACGGAAGTTACTCCGAGCAGTACTTC.